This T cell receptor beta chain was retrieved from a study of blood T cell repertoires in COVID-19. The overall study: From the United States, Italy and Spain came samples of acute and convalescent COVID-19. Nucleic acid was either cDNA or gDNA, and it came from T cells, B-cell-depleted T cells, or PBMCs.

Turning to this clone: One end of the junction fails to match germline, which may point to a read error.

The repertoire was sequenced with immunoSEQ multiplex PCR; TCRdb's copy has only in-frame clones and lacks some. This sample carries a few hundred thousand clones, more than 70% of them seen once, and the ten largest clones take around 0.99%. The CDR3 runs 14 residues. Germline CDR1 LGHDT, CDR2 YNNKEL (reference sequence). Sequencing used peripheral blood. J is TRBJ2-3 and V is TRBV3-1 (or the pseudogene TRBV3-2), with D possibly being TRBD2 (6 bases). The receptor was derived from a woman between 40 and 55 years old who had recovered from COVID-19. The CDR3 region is CASRQGRPGDTQYF. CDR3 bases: TGTGCCAGCAGGCAAGGGAGGCCCGGAGATACGCAGTATTTT.